The entry that follows covers one T cell receptor beta chain sequence. Its antigen is not identified. The data were taken from a study of cytomegalovirus exposure and HLA in healthy donors. Study-level information: HLA-typed donors contributed 65 million to 95 million unique TCRs, which were held in an early data release.

Trimming took off 0 bases at V and 9 bases at J, with 15 bases between the two ends. The germline gives CDR1 LGHNA, CDR2 YSLEER. CDR3 size: 15 residues. This PCR relied on a set of 60 Vbeta primers and 13 Jbeta primers. Profiling relied on immunoSEQ multiplex PCR, and the TCRdb table lists in-frame clones only, not all of them. Its clone listing holds approximately 100,000 clones. Study-wide findings and caveats: Reports state that TCR beta sequences accurately predicted most subjects' HLA-A and HLA-B alleles. Cytomegalovirus-associated TCR beta chains were listed, numbering over 150. Later examination showed HLA-associated TCR beta chains had greater clonal expansion than equally common others.

The origin of this receptor is a man in his forties or fifties in good health and CMV-seronegative. The chain uses TRBV4-3 and TRBJ2-4; a weak D match, TRBD1 (5 bases). Sequences were obtained from PBMCs. The CDR3 here is CASSQDGWQGGIQYF. As DNA, the CDR3 is TGCGCCAGCAGCCAAGATGGGTGGCAGGGTGGCATTCAGTACTTC.